These 19 T cell receptor beta chains were sequenced from one sample in a study of blood T cell repertoires in COVID-19. Profiling relied on immunoSEQ multiplex PCR, and the TCRdb table lists in-frame clones only, not all of them. The table lists some 100,000 clones, over 80% of them singletons, with 15% to 20% in the top ten. Sequencing was carried out using peripheral blood. The receptors stem from a woman aged 55-69 years with acute or convalescent COVID-19.

The rearrangement uses TRBV5-1 and TRBJ1-1, with D possibly being TRBD1 (5 bases). There are 14 residues in the CDR3. The germline V gene has CDR1 SGHRS and CDR2 YFSETQ. Trimming took off 2 bases at V and 5 bases at J, with 13 bases between the two ends. CDR3 bases: TGCGCCAGCAGCTTTTCGGGGGAAGGAACTGAAGCTTTCTTT. It codes for CASSFSGEGTEAFF.

This clone was detected only once. The chain is built from TRBV6-6 and TRBJ2-3; tentatively, D is TRBD2 (6 bases). In germline, CDR1 is MNHNY, CDR2 SVGAGI (reference sequence). This CDR3 contains 15 residues. The V gene lost 6 bases and the J gene lost 6 bases, with 19 bases spanning the gap. The DNA of the CDR3 is TGTGCCAGCAGGAGCAGGAGGGGCACAGTGGATACGCAGTATTTT. It translates to CASRSRRGTVDTQYF.

The gene calls are TRBV19 and TRBJ2-7, with D hard to call. Trimming pared 6 bases from V and 3 bases from J, leaving 12 bases between. CDR1 LNHDA and CDR2 SQIVND come from the germline V gene (reference sequence). The CDR3 extends over 13 amino acids. The CDR3 spells CASSYAHFYEQYF. In DNA form, the CDR3 reads TGTGCCAGTAGCTATGCGCATTTCTACGAGCAGTACTTC.

CDR3 region: CASSYERAKNEKLFF. The CDR3 region has the DNA TGTGCCAGCAGTTACGAGCGGGCTAAAAATGAAAAACTGTTTTTT. The chain couples TRBV6-5 to TRBJ1-4; no clear D gene. Germline V CDR1 and CDR2: MNHEY, SVGAGI. V lost 2 bases, J lost 5 bases, and 12 bases lay in between. The CDR3 is 15 residues long.

This sequence joins TRBV4-1 and TRBJ2-5; 13 bases map to TRBD2. Germline CDR1 and CDR2: MGHRA and YSYEKL. This CDR3 has 16 residues. V was pared by 1 base and J by 5 bases, with 4 bases of the junction left unmatched. The CDR3 loop reads CASSQGLAGGWETQYF. The CDR3 DNA reads TGCGCCAGCAGCCAAGGACTAGCGGGAGGTTGGGAGACCCAGTACTTC.

The chain employs TRBV6-2 or TRBV6-3 and TRBJ2-7; TRBD2 is a possible D gene (6 bases). The germline V gene encodes CDR1 MNHEY and CDR2 SVGEGT. The CDR3 loop spans 17 amino acids. The V end lost 0 bases, the J end lost 0 bases, and 15 bases lay between the germline ends. The chain's CDR3 is CASSYSGKSGFSYEQYF. CDR3 DNA: TGTGCCAGCAGTTACTCGGGTAAGAGCGGGTTCTCCTACGAGCAGTACTTC.

The chain couples TRBV12-3 or TRBV12-4 to TRBJ2-3; perhaps TRBD2 as D (5 bases). The germline V and J ends were trimmed by 3 bases and 5 bases, with 9 bases remaining between them. This CDR3 is built from 13 residues. The CDR3 DNA reads as TGTGCCAGCAGTTTTTATGGGAGAGATACGCAGTATTTT. Amino acids: CASSFYGRDTQYF.

The rearrangement joins TRBV5-1 to TRBJ1-2; TRBD1 aligns across 9 bases. With 2 bases clipped from V and 12 bases from J, the junction kept 8 bases outside the gene matches. CDR3 length: 13 amino acids. Germline CDR1 is SGHRS and CDR2 is YFSETQ. The CDR3: CASSFLGTGLHTF. CDR3 nucleotides: TGCGCCAGCAGCTTTTTAGGGACAGGGCTCCACACCTTC.

The gene calls are TRBV19 and TRBJ2-6, with 10 bases identical to TRBD1. The J segment lost 2 bases and the V segment lost 9 bases, leaving 7 bases of the junction unmatched. CDR3 length: 16 amino acids. The V gene's germline CDR1 is LNHDA and CDR2 SQIVND (reference sequence). The CDR3 bases are TGTGCCAGCCGGGACAGGGGTAATACTGGGGCCAACGTCCTGACTTTC. Residues: CASRDRGNTGANVLTF.

V and J are TRBV5-8 and TRBJ1-1; D gene uncertain. The CDR3 extends over 15 amino acids. Trimming cost V 0 bases and J 3 bases, with 12 bases left between them. CDR1 is SGHTS and CDR2 is YDEGEE in the germline V gene. CDR3 bases: TGTGCCAGCAGCTTGGGGGGAGGAAGTTACACTGAAGCTTTCTTT. Protein: CASSLGGGSYTEAFF. The variable domain in full, with the rest retrieved from reference TRBV5-8 and TRBJ1-1, is EAGVTQSPTHLIKTRGQQATLRCSPISGHTSVYWYQQALGLGLQFLLWYDEGEERNRGNFPPRFSGRQFPNYSSELNVNALELEDSALYLCASSLGGGSYTEAFFGQGTRLTVV.

The CDR3 protein is CASRRGGEQEQYF. CDR3 sequence (DNA): TGTGCCAGCAGGAGGGGGGGGGAGCAGGAGCAGTACTTC. The V call is TRBV6-5, the J call TRBJ2-7, with D perhaps matching TRBD2 (7 bases). V lost 6 bases to trimming and J lost 7 bases, with 16 bases between them. Looked up from germline, CDR1 is MNHEY and CDR2 is SVGAGI. The CDR3 is made up of 13 amino acids.

The gene calls are TRBV5-1 and TRBJ2-7; maybe TRBD2 (6 bases). The CDR3 consists of 15 residues. Looked up from germline, CDR1 is SGHRS and CDR2 is YFSETQ. V shed 3 bases and J shed 7 bases, with 20 bases lying between them. The CDR3 is CASSSGWTTSGEQYF. The DNA for the CDR3 is TGCGCCAGCAGCTCCGGTTGGACTACCTCGGGGGAGCAGTACTTC.

This CDR3 is CASSPTGGFYEQYF. In DNA, the CDR3 is TGTGCCAGCAGTCCGACAGGGGGCTTCTACGAGCAGTACTTC. The chain joins TRBV6-6 to TRBJ2-7, with 10 bases lining up with TRBD1. The ends lost 5 bases at V and 3 bases at J; junction bases unmatched: 4. The CDR3 runs 14 residues. Germline V gene sequence: CDR1 MNHNY, CDR2 SVGAGI (reference sequence).

The chain combines TRBV5-1 with TRBJ2-3; perhaps TRBD1 as D (6 bases). V lost 0 bases to trimming and J lost 3 bases, with 11 bases between them. From germline, CDR1 is SGHRS and CDR2 YFSETQ. The CDR3 has 15 residues. This CDR3 is CASSLGGLGTDTQYF. The CDR3 DNA follows: TGCGCCAGCAGCTTGGGGGGGCTTGGAACAGATACGCAGTATTTT.

The rearrangement uses TRBV11-2 and TRBJ2-7, with 7 bases identical to TRBD2. The CDR3 runs to 15 residues. The germline gives CDR1 SGHAT, CDR2 FQNNGV. V shed 5 bases and J 0 bases; nucleotides not matched to a gene: 7. CDR3 sequence reads: CASSPGTTPSYEQYF. CDR3 in DNA: TGTGCCAGCAGCCCAGGGACTACACCCTCCTACGAGCAGTACTTC.

The chain couples TRBV4-1 to TRBJ1-5; 7 bases fit TRBD1. The J segment lost 2 bases and the V segment lost 2 bases, leaving 9 bases of the junction unmatched. From germline, CDR1 is MGHRA and CDR2 YSYEKL. The CDR3 sequence is 17 residues long. In nucleotides, the CDR3 is TGCGCCAGCAGCCAACAATCAGGGGGTAAGGGCAATCAGCCCCAGCATTTT. Its protein is CASSQQSGGKGNQPQHF.

This clone was found many times. V usage is TRBV13 and J usage is TRBJ1-1; the D is unclear. CDR3 length equals 13 residues. Germline values: CDR1 PRHDT, CDR2 FYEKMQ (reference sequence). V was cut by 10 bases and J by 5 bases, with 17 bases left in between. The CDR3 bases are TGTGCCACCAACGAGAGAGGCGGGACTGAAGCTTTCTTT. Its translation is CATNERGGTEAFF.

The chain couples TRBV6-5 to TRBJ2-7, with D possibly matching TRBD2 (6 bases). Trimming cost V 6 bases and J 4 bases, with 19 bases left between them. The CDR3 runs to 15 residues. Germline V gene sequence: CDR1 MNHEY, CDR2 SVGAGI. DNA for the CDR3: TGTGCCAGCAGAAGATCTAGCGAGAGGTCTTACGAGCAGTACTTC. Its translation: CASRRSSERSYEQYF.

The chain is built from TRBV12-2 and TRBJ1-3; the listed D gene, TRBD1, was not tested against the DNA. TRBV12-2 is a listed pseudogene. The CDR3 is made up of 18 amino acids. CDR3 amino acids: CASRLVTEDRGSGNTIYF. For the CDR3, the DNA is TGTGCAAGTCGCTTAGTCACCGAAGACAGGGGATCTGGAAACACCATATATTTT.